This entry concerns a single TCR beta chain. Its specificity is unknown. PCR amplification relied on 60 Vbeta primers (plus 13 Jbeta primers). Profiled with immunoSEQ multiplex PCR; TCRdb holds only in-frame clones, not every one. This sample has approximately 89,000 clones, with 76% found just once. The donors comprised healthy bone marrow donors. This sample was included in a study of cytomegalovirus exposure and HLA in healthy donors. Study-wide results and limits: Earlier analysis found most TCR beta V segments productive about 90% or about 30% of the time. In a later analysis, TCR beta V- and J-gene trimming showed a link to a missense DCLRE1C variant. The study flagged around 160 TCR beta chains as cytomegalovirus-associated.

The junction had 9 bases not matched to a gene; V was cut back by 6 bases and J by 5 bases. There are 15 residues in the CDR3. Germline assignment: CDR1 MDHEN and CDR2 SYDVKM. The sequence was obtained from a male donor in good health and CMV-seronegative. Sample: PBMCs. The chain has TRBV28 and TRBJ2-3; 9 bases agree with TRBD2. DNA for the CDR3: TGTGCCAGCAGGCCTAGCGGGACTAGGGGAGATACGCAGTATTTT. This sequence encodes CASRPSGTRGDTQYF.